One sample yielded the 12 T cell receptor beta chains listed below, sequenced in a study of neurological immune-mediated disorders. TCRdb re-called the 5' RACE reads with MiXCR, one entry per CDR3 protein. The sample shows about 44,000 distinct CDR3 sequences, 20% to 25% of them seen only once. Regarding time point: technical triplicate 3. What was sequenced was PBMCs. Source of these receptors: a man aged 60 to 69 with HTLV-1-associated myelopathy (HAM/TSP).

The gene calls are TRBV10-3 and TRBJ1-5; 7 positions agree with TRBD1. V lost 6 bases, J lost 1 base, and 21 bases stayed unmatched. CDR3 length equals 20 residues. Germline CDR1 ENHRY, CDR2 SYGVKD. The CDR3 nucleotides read TGTGCCATCAGGCGCCTGACAGGGCTAGAGAGCAGACCCAGCAATCAGCCCCAGCATTTT. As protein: CAIRRLTGLESRPSNQPQHF.

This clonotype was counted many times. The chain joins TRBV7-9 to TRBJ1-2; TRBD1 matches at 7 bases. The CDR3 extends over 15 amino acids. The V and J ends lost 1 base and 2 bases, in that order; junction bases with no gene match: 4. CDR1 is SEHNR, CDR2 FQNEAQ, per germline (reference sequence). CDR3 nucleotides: TGTGCCAGCAGCTTAGAGGGGGCACCAAACTATGGCTACACCTTC. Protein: CASSLEGAPNYGYTF.

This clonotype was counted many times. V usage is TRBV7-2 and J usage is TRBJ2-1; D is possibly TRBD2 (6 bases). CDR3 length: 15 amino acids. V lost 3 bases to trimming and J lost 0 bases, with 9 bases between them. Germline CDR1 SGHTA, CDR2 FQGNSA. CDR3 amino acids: CASSFGGASYNEQFF. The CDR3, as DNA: TGTGCCAGCAGCTTTGGCGGGGCCTCCTACAATGAGCAGTTCTTC.

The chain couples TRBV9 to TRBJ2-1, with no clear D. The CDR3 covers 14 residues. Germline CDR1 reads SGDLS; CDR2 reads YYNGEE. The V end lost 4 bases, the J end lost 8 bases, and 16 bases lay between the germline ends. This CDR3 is CASSPSRVSHEQFF. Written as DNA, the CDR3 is TGTGCCAGCAGCCCAAGTCGGGTATCCCATGAGCAGTTCTTC.

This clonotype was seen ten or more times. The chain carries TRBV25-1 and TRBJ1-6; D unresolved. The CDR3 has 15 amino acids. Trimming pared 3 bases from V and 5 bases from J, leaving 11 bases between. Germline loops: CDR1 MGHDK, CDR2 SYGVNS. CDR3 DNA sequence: TGTGCCAGCAGTGAGACCGGGCCCAATAATTCACCCCTCCACTTT. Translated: CASSETGPNNSPLHF.

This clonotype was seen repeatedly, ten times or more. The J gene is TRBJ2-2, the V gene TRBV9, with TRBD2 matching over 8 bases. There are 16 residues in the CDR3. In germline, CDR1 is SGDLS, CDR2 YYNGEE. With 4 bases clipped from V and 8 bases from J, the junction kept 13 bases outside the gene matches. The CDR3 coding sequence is TGTGCCAGCAGCCTGCGGACTAGCAACAATTTAGGGGAGCTGTTTTTT. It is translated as CASSLRTSNNLGELFF. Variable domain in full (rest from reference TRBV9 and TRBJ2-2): DSGVTQTPKHLITATGQRVTLRCSPRSGDLSVYWYQQSLDQGLQFLIQYYNGEERAKGNILERFSAQQFPDLHSELNLSSLELGDSALYFCASSLRTSNNLGELFFGEGSRLTVL.

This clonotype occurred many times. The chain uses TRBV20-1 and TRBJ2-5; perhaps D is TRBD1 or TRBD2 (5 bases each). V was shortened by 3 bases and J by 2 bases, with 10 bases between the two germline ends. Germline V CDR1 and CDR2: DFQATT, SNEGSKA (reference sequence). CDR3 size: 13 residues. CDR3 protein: CSASGTSQETQYF. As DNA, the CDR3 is TGCAGTGCTAGCGGGACGAGTCAAGAGACCCAGTACTTC.

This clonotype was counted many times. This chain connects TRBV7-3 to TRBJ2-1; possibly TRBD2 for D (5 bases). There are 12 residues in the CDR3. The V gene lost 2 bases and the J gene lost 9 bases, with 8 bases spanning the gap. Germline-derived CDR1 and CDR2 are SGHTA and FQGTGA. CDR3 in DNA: TGTGCCAGCAGCTTATTACGGGGTGAGCAGTTCTTC. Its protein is CASSLLRGEQFF.

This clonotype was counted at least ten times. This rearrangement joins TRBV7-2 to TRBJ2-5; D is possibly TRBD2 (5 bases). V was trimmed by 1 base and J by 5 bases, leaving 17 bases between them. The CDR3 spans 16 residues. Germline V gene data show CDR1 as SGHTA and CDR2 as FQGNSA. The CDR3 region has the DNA TGTGCCAGCAGCTTAGTTTTTAGCGTAATCCAGGAGACCCAGTACTTC. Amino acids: CASSLVFSVIQETQYF.

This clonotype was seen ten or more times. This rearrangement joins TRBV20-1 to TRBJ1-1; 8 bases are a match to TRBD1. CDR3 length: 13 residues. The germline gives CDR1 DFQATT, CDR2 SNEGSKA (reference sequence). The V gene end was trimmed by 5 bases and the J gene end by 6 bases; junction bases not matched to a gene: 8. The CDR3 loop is CSALQGALAEAFF. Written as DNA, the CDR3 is TGCAGTGCTCTTCAGGGGGCGCTTGCTGAAGCTTTCTTT.

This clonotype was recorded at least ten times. The CDR3 DNA sequence: TGTGCCAGCAAGGGAGCGGGGAGCACAGATACGCAGTATTTT. Translated, it gives CASKGAGSTDTQYF. The chain employs TRBV25-1 and TRBJ2-3; 7 positions agree with TRBD2. V shed 7 bases and J 0 bases; nucleotides not matched to a gene: 4. The CDR3 contains 14 residues. Germline assignment: CDR1 MGHDK and CDR2 SYGVNS.

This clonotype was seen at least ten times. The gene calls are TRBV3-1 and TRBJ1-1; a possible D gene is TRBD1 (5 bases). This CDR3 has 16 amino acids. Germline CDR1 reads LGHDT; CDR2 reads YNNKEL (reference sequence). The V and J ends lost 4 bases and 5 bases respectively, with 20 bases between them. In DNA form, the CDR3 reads TGTGCCAGCAGCCCCCGAGGGGCGGGGTTGGAGACTGAAGCTTTCTTT. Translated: CASSPRGAGLETEAFF.